This T cell receptor (beta chain) was identified during a study of T cells in Graves' hyperthyroidism and ophthalmopathy. Study results and limitations: Blood also showed most of the thyroid clonotypes that were expanded above 0.001. Stable hyperthyroidism was separated from ophthalmopathy by a model based on 13 V-J features.

Trimming pared 2 bases from V and 3 bases from J, leaving 16 bases between. The CDR3 has 16 amino acids. Germline-derived CDR1 and CDR2 are MNHEY and SVGEGT. Individuals with ophthalmopathy presented a Clinical Activity Score of at least 3, a NOSPECS grade of at least 4 and a duration under 3 months. Diagnoses were made from clinical symptoms, serum measures (thyroxine and TRAb), thyroid ultrasound and orbital computed tomography. This clonotype was counted ten times or more. Its antigen is undetermined. Template material for amplifying TCR beta CDR3 regions consisted of RNA transcripts. Using the HTBI primer set, a first-round RT-PCR was run on the TCR CDR3. TCRdb fed the multiplex PCR reads into MiXCR, producing one record per CDR3 protein. The sample gives approximately 600,000 distinct CDR3 sequences, around 14% of which show up once; around 7% is in the top ten.

The TCR was taken from a woman aged 18-29 years with Graves' ophthalmopathy. The source material was blood. The rearrangement links TRBV6-2 or TRBV6-3 to TRBJ1-1; weak D call: TRBD1 (6 bases). The CDR3 DNA is TGTGCCAGCAGTTACCACCCTGGGAGGGGGGACACTGAAGCTTTCTTT. Protein sequence: CASSYHPGRGDTEAFF.